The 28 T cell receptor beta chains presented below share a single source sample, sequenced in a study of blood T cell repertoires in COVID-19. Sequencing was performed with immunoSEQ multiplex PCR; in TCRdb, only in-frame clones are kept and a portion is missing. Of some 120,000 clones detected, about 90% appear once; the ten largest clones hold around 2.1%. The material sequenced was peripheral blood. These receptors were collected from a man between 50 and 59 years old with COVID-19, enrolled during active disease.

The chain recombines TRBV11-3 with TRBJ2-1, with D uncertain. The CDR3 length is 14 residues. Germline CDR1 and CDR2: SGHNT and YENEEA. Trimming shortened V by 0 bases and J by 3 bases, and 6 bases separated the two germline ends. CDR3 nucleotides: TGTGCCAGCAGCTTAGATTACAGCTACAATGAGCAGTTCTTC. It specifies CASSLDYSYNEQFF.

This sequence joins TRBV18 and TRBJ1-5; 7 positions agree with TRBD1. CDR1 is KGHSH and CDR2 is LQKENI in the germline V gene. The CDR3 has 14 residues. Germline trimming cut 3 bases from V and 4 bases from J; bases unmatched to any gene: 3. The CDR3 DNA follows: TGTGCCAGCTCACCCACAGGGGAAAATCAGCCCCAGCATTTT. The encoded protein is CASSPTGENQPQHF.

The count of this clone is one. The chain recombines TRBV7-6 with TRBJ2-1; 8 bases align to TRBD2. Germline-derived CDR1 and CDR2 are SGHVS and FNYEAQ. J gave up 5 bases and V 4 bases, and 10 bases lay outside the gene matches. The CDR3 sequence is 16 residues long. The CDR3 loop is CASSSPSGSSHNEQFF. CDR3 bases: TGTGCCAGCAGCTCTCCCAGCGGGAGTTCCCACAATGAGCAGTTCTTC.

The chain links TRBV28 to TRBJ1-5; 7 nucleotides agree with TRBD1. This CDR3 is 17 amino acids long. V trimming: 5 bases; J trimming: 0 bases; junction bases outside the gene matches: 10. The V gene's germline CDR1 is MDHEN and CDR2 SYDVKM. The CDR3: CASSPTPGTVSNQPQHF. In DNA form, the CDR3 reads TGTGCCAGCAGTCCGACCCCCGGGACAGTTAGCAATCAGCCCCAGCATTTT.

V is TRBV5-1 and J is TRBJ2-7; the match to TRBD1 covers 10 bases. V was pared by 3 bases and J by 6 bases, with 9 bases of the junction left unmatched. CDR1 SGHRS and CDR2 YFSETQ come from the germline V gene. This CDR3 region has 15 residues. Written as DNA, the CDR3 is TGCGCCAGCAGCTCAGGACAGGGGGACTTAGTCGAGCAGTACTTC. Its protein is CASSSGQGDLVEQYF.

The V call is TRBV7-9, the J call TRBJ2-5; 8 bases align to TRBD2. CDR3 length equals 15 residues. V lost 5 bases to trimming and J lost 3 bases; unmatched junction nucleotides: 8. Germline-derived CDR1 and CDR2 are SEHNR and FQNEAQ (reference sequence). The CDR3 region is CASSLSGTLEETQYF. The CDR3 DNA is TGTGCCAGCAGCCTTAGCGGGACCCTGGAAGAGACCCAGTACTTC. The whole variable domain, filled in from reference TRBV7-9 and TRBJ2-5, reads DTGVSQNPRHKITKRGQNVTFRCDPISEHNRLYWYRQTLGQGPEFLTYFQNEAQLEKSRLLSDRFSAERPKGSFSTLEIQRTEQGDSAMYLCASSLSGTLEETQYFGPGTRLLVL.

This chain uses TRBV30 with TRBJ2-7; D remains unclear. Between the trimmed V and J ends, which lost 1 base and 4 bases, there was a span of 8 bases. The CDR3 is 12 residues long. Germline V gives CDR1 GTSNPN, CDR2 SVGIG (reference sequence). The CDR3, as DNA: TGTGCCTGGAGTGGGTCCGCGTACGAGCAGTACTTC. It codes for CAWSGSAYEQYF.

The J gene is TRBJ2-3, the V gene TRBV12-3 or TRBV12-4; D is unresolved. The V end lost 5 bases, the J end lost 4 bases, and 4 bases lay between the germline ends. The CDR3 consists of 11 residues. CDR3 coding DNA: TGTGCCAGCAGTGCGTCAGATACGCAGTATTTT. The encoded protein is CASSASDTQYF.

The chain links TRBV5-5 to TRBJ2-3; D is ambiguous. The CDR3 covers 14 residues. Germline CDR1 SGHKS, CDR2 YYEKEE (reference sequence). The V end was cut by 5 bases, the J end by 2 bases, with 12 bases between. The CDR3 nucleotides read TGTGCCAGCAGGTCTTTCTTCCCCACAGATACGCAGTATTTT. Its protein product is CASRSFFPTDTQYF.

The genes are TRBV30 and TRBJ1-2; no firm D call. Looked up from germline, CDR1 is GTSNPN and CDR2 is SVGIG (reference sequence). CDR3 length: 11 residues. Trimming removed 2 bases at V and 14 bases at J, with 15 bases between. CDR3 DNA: TGTGCCTGGAGTTCCCCGGGATCGAGGACCTTC. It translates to CAWSSPGSRTF.

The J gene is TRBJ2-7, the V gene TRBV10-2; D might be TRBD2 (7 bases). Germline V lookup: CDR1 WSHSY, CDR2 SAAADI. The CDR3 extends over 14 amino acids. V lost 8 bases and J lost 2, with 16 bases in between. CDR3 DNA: TGCGCCAGCTCAATAGGGGGGGGTCCCTACGAGCAGTACGTC. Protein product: CASSIGGGPYEQYV.

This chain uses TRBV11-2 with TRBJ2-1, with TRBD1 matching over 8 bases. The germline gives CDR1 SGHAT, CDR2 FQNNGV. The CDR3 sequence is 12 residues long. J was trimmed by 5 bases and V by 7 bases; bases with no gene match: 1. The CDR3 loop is CASNRGNNEQFF. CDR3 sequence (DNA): TGTGCCAGCAACAGGGGGAACAATGAGCAGTTCTTC.

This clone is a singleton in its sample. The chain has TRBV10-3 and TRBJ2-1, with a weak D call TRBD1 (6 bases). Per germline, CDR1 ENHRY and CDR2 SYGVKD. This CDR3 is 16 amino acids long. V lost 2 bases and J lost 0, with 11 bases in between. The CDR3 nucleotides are TGTGCCATCAGTGAGGAGGGGACAAACTCCTACAATGAGCAGTTCTTC. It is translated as CAISEEGTNSYNEQFF.

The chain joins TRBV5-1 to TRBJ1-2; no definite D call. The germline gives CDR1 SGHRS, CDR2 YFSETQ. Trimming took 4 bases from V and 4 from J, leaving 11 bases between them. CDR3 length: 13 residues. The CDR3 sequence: CASSPPERYGYTF. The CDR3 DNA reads TGCGCCAGCAGCCCACCGGAGCGCTATGGCTACACCTTC.

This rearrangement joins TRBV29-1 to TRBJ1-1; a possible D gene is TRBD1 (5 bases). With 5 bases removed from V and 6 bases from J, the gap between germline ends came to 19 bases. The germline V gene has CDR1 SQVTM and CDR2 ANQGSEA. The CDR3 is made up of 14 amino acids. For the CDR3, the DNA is TGCAGCGTTACCAGGGCTAACCGGGGGGCTGAAGCTTTCTTT. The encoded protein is CSVTRANRGAEAFF.

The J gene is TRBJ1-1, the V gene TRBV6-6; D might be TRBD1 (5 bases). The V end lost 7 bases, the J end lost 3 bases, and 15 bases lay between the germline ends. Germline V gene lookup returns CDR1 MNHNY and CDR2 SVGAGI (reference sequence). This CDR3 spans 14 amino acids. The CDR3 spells CASKLEGRDTEAFF. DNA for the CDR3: TGTGCCAGCAAACTGGAGGGCAGGGACACTGAAGCTTTCTTT.

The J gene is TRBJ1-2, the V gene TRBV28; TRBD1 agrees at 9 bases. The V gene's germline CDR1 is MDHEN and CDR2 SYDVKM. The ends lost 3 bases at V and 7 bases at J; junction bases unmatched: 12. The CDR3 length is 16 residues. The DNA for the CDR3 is TGTGCCAGCAGTTTTGTTGGGGACAGGGAGATTGGTGGCTACACCTTC. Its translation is CASSFVGDREIGGYTF.

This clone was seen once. CDR3 sequence (DNA): TGTGCCAGCAGTGGACTAGCGGGAGGGGGTGATACGCAGTATTTT. This sequence encodes CASSGLAGGGDTQYF. The genes are TRBV2 and TRBJ2-3; 14 positions agree with TRBD2. CDR1 and CDR2 from the germline V gene are SNHLY and FYNNEI. CDR3 length: 15 residues. The trim removed 4 bases at V and 6 bases at J, leaving 3 bases unmatched.

The CDR3 DNA follows: TGTGCCAGCAGCTTAGGAGGGGGCGTGGGCTACGAGCAGTACTTC. It specifies CASSLGGGVGYEQYF. This rearrangement joins TRBV7-9 to TRBJ2-7; TRBD1 aligns across 7 bases. J lost 3 bases, V lost 1 base, and 6 bases had no gene match. The CDR3 runs 15 residues. Germline CDR1 SEHNR, CDR2 FQNEAQ (reference sequence).

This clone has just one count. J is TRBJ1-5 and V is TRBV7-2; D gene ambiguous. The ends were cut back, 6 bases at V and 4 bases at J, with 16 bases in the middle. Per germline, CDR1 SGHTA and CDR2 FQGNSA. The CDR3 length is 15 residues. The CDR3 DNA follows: TGTGCCAGCAGTCCGAATTCAGGAAGTAATCAGCCCCAGCATTTT. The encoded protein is CASSPNSGSNQPQHF.

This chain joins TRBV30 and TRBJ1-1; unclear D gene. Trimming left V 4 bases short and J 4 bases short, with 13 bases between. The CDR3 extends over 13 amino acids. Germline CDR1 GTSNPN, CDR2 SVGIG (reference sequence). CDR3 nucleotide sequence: TGTGCCTGGAATCAAGGAGGCCGCACTGAAGCTTTCTTT. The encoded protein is CAWNQGGRTEAFF.

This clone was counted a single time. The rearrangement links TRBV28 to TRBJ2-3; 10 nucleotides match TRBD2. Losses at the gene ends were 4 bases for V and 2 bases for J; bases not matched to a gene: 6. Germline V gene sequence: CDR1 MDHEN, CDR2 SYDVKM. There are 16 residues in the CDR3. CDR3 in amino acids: CASSSRTSGHTDTQYF. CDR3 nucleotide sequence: TGTGCCAGCAGTTCGCGGACTAGCGGACACACAGATACGCAGTATTTT.

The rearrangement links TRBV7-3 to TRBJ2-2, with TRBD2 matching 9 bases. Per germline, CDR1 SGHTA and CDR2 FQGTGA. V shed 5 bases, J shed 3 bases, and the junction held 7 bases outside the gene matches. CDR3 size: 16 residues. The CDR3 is CASSRSGSWDTGELFF. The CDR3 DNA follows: TGTGCCAGCAGCCGTAGCGGGAGCTGGGACACCGGGGAGCTGTTTTTT.

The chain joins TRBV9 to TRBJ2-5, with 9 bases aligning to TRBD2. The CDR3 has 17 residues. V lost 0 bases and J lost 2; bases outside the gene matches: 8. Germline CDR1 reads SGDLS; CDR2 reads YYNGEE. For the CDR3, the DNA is TGTGCCAGCAGCGTAGGGCCTAGACTAGCGGTTCAAGAGACCCAGTACTTC. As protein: CASSVGPRLAVQETQYF. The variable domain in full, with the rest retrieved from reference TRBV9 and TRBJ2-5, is DSGVTQTPKHLITATGQRVTLRCSPRSGDLSVYWYQQSLDQGLQFLIQYYNGEERAKGNILERFSAQQFPDLHSELNLSSLELGDSALYFCASSVGPRLAVQETQYFGPGTRLLVL.

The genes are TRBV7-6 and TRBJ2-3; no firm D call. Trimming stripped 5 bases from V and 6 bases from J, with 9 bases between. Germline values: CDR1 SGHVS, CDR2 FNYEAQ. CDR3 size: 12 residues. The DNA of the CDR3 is TGTGCCAGCAGCCCTTGGCGGGATACGCAGTATTTT. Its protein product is CASSPWRDTQYF.

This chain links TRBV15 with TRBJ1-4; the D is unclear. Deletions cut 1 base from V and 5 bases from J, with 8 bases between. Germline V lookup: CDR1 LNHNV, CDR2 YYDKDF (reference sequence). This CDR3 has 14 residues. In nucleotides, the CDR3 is TGTGCCACCAGCAGAGGAACCGGGAATGAAAAACTGTTTTTT. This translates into CATSRGTGNEKLFF.

The CDR3 DNA reads TGTGCCAGCTCCCAGGGTTTTAGCAATCAGCCCCAGCATTTT. Protein sequence: CASSQGFSNQPQHF. The chain joins TRBV18 to TRBJ1-5, with D possibly TRBD1 on 5 matching bases. This CDR3 spans 14 amino acids. Germline V gene sequence: CDR1 KGHSH, CDR2 LQKENI. The V end was cut by 6 bases, the J end by 0 bases, with 9 bases between.

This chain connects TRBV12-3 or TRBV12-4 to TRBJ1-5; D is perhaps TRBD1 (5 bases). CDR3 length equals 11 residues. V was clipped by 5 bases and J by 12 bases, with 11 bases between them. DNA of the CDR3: TGTGCCAGCAGTGCAGGACAACACCAGCATTTT. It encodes CASSAGQHQHF.